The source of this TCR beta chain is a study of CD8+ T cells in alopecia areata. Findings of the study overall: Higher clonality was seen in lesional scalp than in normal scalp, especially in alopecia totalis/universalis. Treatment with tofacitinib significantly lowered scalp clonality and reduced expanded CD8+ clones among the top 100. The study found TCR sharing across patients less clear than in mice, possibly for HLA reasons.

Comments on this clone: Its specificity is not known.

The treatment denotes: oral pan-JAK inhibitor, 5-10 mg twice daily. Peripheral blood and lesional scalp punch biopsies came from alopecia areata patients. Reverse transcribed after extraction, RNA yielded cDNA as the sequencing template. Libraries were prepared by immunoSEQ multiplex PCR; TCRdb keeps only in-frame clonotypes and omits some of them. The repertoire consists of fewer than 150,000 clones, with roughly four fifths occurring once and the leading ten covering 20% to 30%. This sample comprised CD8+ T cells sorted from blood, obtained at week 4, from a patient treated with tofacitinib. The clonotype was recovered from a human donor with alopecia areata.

The CDR3 here is CASSYGPPNEQFF. As DNA, the CDR3 is TGTGCCAGCAGTTACGGCCCACCCAATGAGCAGTTCTTC. The genes are TRBV6-5 and TRBJ2-1; D unresolved. Germline loops: CDR1 MNHEY, CDR2 SVGAGI. The V gene lost 2 bases and the J gene lost 6 bases, with 8 bases spanning the gap. The CDR3 runs 13 residues.